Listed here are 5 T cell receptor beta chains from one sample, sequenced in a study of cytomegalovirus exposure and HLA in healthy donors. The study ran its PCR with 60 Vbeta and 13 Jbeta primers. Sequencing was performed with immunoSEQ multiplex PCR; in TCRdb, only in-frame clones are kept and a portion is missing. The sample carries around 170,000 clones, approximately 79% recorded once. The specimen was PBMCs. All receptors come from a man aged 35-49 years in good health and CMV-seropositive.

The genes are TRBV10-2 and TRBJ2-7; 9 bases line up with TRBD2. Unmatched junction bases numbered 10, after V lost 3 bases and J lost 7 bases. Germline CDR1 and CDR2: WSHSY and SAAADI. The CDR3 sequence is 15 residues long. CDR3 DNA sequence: TGCGCCAGCAGTGAACGGCGGGGGGGACCTGGGGAGCAGTACTTC. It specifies CASSERRGGPGEQYF.

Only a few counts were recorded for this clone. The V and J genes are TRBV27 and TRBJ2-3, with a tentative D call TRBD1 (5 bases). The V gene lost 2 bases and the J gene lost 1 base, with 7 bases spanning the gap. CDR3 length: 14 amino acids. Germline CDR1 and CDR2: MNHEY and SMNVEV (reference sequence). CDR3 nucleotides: TGTGCCAGCAGTTTAGGCAGGGGCACAGATACGCAGTATTTT. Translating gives CASSLGRGTDTQYF.

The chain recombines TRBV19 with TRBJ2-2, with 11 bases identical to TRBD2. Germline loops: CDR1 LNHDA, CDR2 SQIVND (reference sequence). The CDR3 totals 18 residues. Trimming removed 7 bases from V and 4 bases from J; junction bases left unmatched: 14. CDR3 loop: CASTAGWSSGGFTGELFF. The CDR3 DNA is TGTGCCAGTACCGCCGGGTGGTCTAGCGGGGGGTTCACCGGGGAGCTGTTTTTT.

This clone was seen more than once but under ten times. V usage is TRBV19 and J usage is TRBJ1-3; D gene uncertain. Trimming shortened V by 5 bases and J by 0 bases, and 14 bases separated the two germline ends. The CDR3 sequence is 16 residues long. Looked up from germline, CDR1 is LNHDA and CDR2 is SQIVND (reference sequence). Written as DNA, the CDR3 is TGTGCCAGTAGTCAAACAACACGGAGCTCTGGAAACACCATATATTTT. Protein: CASSQTTRSSGNTIYF.

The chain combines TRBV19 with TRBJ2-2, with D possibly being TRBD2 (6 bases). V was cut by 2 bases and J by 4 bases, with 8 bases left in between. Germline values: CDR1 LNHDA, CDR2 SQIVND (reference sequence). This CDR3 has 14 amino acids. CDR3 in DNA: TGTGCCAGTAGTATATCGGGGGTCACCGGGGAGCTGTTTTTT. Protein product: CASSISGVTGELFF.